Each of the 9 T cell receptor beta chains below was sequenced from the same sample in a study of cytomegalovirus exposure and HLA in healthy donors. Amplification used 60 Vbeta primers and 13 Jbeta primers. Clones were read by immunoSEQ multiplex PCR, and TCRdb kept only the in-frame ones, dropping some. The sample yields about 130,000 clones, 75% to 90% seen once. Material: PBMCs. These receptors originate from a male donor in good health and CMV-seronegative.

J is TRBJ1-4 and V is TRBV30, with 7 bases identical to TRBD1. Germline CDR1 is GTSNPN and CDR2 is SVGIG (reference sequence). V lost 2 bases and J lost 4; bases outside the gene matches: 4. The CDR3 consists of 14 residues. CDR3 coding DNA: TGTGCCTGGAGTTGGACAGGTTATAATGAAAAACTGTTTTTT. It translates to CAWSWTGYNEKLFF.

The chain joins TRBV11-3 to TRBJ2-2, with 12 bases identical to TRBD1. The V gene end was trimmed by 3 bases and the J gene end by 0 bases; junction bases not matched to a gene: 8. Germline V gene sequence: CDR1 SGHNT, CDR2 YENEEA. The CDR3 totals 19 residues. CDR3 region: CASSLGQRDRGPNTGELFF. CDR3 in DNA: TGTGCCAGCAGCTTGGGTCAACGGGACAGGGGGCCGAACACCGGGGAGCTGTTTTTT.

This clone was found a few times. This rearrangement joins TRBV4-2 to TRBJ2-1; TRBD2 aligns across 9 bases. This CDR3 region has 15 residues. Germline assignment: CDR1 LGHNA and CDR2 YNFKEQ. J was trimmed by 4 bases and V by 7 bases; bases with no gene match: 8. The CDR3 protein is CASTQLAGGYNEQFF. CDR3 DNA: TGTGCCAGCACCCAGTTGGCGGGAGGGTACAATGAGCAGTTCTTC.

The chain joins TRBV4-1 to TRBJ2-2; 8 bases are a match to TRBD1. Unmatched junction bases numbered 9, after V lost 1 base and J lost 2 bases. Germline CDR1 reads MGHRA; CDR2 reads YSYEKL. This CDR3 has 18 amino acids. The CDR3 region has the DNA TGCGCCAGCAGCCAAGGGGCGGACAGGGCTGATAACACCGGGGAGCTGTTTTTT. It is translated as CASSQGADRADNTGELFF.

The gene calls are TRBV28 and TRBJ1-1; 7 nucleotides line up with TRBD1. V was clipped by 8 bases and J by 1 base; unmatched bases: 4. CDR3 size: 13 residues. From germline, CDR1 is MDHEN and CDR2 SYDVKM. This chain's CDR3 is CASFGQANTEAFF. The CDR3, as DNA: TGTGCCAGCTTCGGACAGGCGAACACTGAAGCTTTCTTT.

This clone was counted a few times. The chain couples TRBV6-1 to TRBJ2-7, with 7 bases lining up with TRBD2. Trimming took 0 bases from V and 3 from J; bases not matched to a gene: 14. This CDR3 spans 18 amino acids. Germline CDR1 MNHNS, CDR2 SASEGT. CDR3 region: CASSEALPAGGIIYEQYF. CDR3 DNA: TGTGCCAGCAGTGAAGCGCTTCCCGCCGGGGGGATAATCTACGAGCAGTACTTC.

The V and J genes are TRBV19 and TRBJ1-1; 9 bases are shared with TRBD1. J was trimmed by 1 base and V by 4 bases; bases with no gene match: 4. Germline assignment: CDR1 LNHDA and CDR2 SQIVND (reference sequence). CDR3 size: 15 residues. CDR3 sequence reads: CASSTPGQGNTEAFF. The CDR3, as DNA: TGTGCCAGTAGTACTCCGGGACAGGGGAACACTGAAGCTTTCTTT.

The CDR3 region has the DNA TGTGCCAGCAGTTCAACCCCCTATGGCGGAGATGGCTACACCTTC. This translates into CASSSTPYGGDGYTF. The V call is TRBV27, the J call TRBJ1-2; D ambiguous. The CDR3 length is 15 residues. Trimming stripped 4 bases from V and 6 bases from J, with 18 bases between. Germline assignment: CDR1 MNHEY and CDR2 SMNVEV (reference sequence).

The V gene is TRBV19, the J gene TRBJ1-5; D is unresolved. CDR1 and CDR2 from the germline V gene are LNHDA and SQIVND (reference sequence). CDR3 length: 15 residues. V was pared by 6 bases and J by 2 bases, with 14 bases between. CDR3 DNA sequence: TGTGCCAGTAGGGAACAATCGGGAGGCAATCAGCCCCAGCATTTT. Amino acids: CASREQSGGNQPQHF.